This T cell receptor beta chain was documented in a study of identifying expanded T cells in peripheral blood. Study conclusions and caveats: Differentially abundant clones: about 1.2 between replicates, about 15 at approximately two weeks, around 20 at four.

Collection occurred without any documented infections or immune events in donors. The CDR3 is 14 amino acids. V gave up 1 base and J gave up 6 bases, with 10 bases separating them. Germline CDR1 is LGHNA and CDR2 is YNFKEQ. In the case of this clone: The target antigen is unknown.

Using immunoSEQ multiplex PCR, the repertoire was profiled, and TCRdb retains in-frame clones only, with some absent. The sample has around 100,000 clones, approximately 90% seen once. The TCR comes from a person between 18 and 75 years old in good health. The chain uses TRBV4-2 and TRBJ2-1; D uncertain. Input material: blood. CDR3 residues: CASSQGQLSNEQFF. The CDR3 coding sequence is TGTGCCAGCAGCCAAGGTCAGCTATCCAATGAGCAGTTCTTC.